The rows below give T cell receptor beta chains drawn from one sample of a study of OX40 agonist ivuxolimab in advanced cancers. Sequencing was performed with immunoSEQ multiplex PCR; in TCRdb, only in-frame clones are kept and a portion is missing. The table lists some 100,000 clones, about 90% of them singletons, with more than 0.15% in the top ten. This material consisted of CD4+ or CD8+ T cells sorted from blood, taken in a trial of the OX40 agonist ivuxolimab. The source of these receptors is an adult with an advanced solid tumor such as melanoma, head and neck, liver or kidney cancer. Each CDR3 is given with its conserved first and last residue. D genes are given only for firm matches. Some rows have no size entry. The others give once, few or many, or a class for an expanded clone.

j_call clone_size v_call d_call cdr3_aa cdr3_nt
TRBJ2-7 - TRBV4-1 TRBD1 CASSQDISEGAVQYF TGCGCCAGCAGCCAAGATATTAGTGAGGGGGCGGTGCAGTACTTC
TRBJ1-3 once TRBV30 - CAWSVHSGNTIYF TGTGCCTGGAGTGTTCACTCTGGAAACACCATATATTTT
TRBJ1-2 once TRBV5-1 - CASSKGTPLGDYGYTF TGCGCCAGCAGCAAAGGGACACCACTCGGAGACTATGGCTACACCTTC
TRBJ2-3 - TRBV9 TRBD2 CASSERGPSTDTQYF TGTGCCAGCAGCGAGCGGGGGCCGAGCACAGATACGCAGTATTTT
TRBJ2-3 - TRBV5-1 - CASSQRRRDTQYF TGCGCCAGCAGCCAGCGGAGGAGGGATACGCAGTATTTT
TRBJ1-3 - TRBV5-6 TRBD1 CASSLGTGGRNTIYF TGTGCCAGCAGCTTGGGGACAGGGGGCAGAAACACCATATATTTT
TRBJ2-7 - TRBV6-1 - CASKSGAGSPYEQYF TGTGCCAGCAAATCCGGAGCCGGCAGCCCCTACGAGCAGTACTTC
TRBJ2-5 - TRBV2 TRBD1 CASSLNRGWLETQYF TGTGCCAGCAGTTTAAACAGGGGGTGGTTAGAGACCCAGTACTTC
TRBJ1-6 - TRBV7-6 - CASSAGTAISLHF TGTGCCAGCAGCGCCGGGACCGCGATATCCCTCCACTTT
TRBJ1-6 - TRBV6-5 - CASRPPGAGNSPLHF TGTGCCAGCAGGCCTCCCGGAGCGGGTAATTCACCCCTCCACTTT
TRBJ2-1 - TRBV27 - CASRLQDPYNEQFF TGTGCCAGCCGACTACAGGACCCCTACAATGAGCAGTTCTTC
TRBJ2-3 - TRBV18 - CASSPGADTQYF TGTGCCAGCTCACCAGGGGCAGATACGCAGTATTTT
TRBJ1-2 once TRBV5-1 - CASSLEQVFYGYTF TGCGCCAGCAGCTTGGAGCAAGTATTCTATGGCTACACCTTC
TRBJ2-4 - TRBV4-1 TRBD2 CASSPPSTLIAGNTKNIQYF TGCGCCAGCAGCCCCCCAAGCACCTTAATAGCGGGAAATACCAAAAACATTCAGTACTTC
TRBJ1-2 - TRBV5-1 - CASSLAAGLNGYTF TGCGCCAGCAGCTTGGCGGCGGGACTAAACGGCTACACCTTC
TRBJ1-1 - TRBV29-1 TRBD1 CSVVGGEGGTEAFF TGCAGCGTTGTAGGGGGCGAGGGGGGGACTGAAGCTTTCTTT
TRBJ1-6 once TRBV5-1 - CASSLGIAADSPLHF TGCGCCAGCAGCTTGGGGATTGCGGCGGATTCACCCCTCCACTTT
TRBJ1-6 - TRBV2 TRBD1 CASSEEPKGQGVSPLHF TGTGCCAGCAGTGAGGAGCCTAAGGGACAGGGTGTTTCACCCCTCCACTTT
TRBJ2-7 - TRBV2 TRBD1 CASTTGTGIYEQYF TGTGCCAGCACGACCGGGACAGGGATCTACGAGCAGTACTTC
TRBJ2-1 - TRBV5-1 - CASSSLAGAEQFF TGCGCCAGCAGCAGCCTGGCGGGGGCTGAGCAGTTCTTC
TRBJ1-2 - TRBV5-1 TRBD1 CASSLEGQGNYGYTF TGCGCCAGCAGCTTGGAGGGACAGGGGAACTATGGCTACACCTTC
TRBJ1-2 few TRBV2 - CASSVLSDSYGYTF TGTGCCAGCAGTGTATTGTCAGACTCTTATGGCTACACCTTC
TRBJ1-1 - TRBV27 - CASSLSSGETEAFF TGTGCCAGCAGTTTATCCTCGGGGGAGACTGAAGCTTTCTTT
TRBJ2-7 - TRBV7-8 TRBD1 CASSPQGRSGEQYF TGTGCCAGCAGCCCACAGGGGCGCAGTGGCGAGCAGTACTTC
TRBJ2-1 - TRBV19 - CASKTLSSYNEQFF TGTGCCAGTAAGACACTGAGCTCCTACAATGAGCAGTTCTTC
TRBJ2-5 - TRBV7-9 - CASSRDLQETQYF TGTGCCAGCAGCCGTGACTTACAAGAGACCCAGTACTTC
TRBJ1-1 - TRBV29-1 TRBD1 CSADRGSTEAFF TGCAGCGCGGACAGGGGGTCCACTGAAGCTTTCTTT
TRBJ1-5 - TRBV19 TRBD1 CASSIQGARSNQPQHF TGTGCCAGTAGTATCCAGGGGGCACGGAGCAATCAGCCCCAGCATTTT
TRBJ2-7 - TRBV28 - CASSLSGAPSYEQYF TGTGCCAGCAGTTTATCCGGGGCGCCCTCCTACGAGCAGTACTTC
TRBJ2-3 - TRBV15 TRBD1 CATSRGDRGHADTQYF TGTGCCACCAGCAGGGGGGACAGGGGGCATGCAGATACGCAGTATTTT
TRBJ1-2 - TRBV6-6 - CASSYSRQGYYGYTF TGTGCCAGCAGTTACTCGAGGCAGGGCTACTATGGCTACACCTTC
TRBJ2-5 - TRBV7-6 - CASSLTQTGLETQYF TGTGCCAGCAGCTTGACCCAAACAGGGTTAGAGACCCAGTACTTC
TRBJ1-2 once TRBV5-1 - CASSVTSHNGYTF TGCGCCAGCAGCGTTACGAGCCACAATGGCTACACCTTC
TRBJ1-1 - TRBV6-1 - CASSPRTVNTEAFF TGTGCCAGCAGTCCAAGGACTGTGAACACTGAAGCTTTCTTT
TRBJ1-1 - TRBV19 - CATQGKGNTEAFF TGTGCCACGCAGGGGAAAGGGAACACTGAAGCTTTCTTT
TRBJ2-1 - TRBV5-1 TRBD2 CASSSNPVGRYEQFF TGCGCCAGCAGCTCGAACCCGGTCGGGAGGTATGAGCAGTTCTTC
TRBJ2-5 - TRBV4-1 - CASSQEGSKQETQYF TGCGCCAGCAGCCAAGAGGGATCAAAACAAGAGACCCAGTACTTC
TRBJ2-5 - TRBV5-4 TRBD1 CASSSTGLETQYF TGTGCCAGCAGCTCGACAGGGCTAGAGACCCAGTACTTC
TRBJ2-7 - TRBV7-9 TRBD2 CASATSGGYEQYF TGTGCCAGTGCGACTAGCGGGGGCTACGAGCAGTACTTC
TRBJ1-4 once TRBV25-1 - CASSEPQINEKLFF TGTGCCAGCAGTGAACCCCAGATTAATGAAAAACTGTTTTTT
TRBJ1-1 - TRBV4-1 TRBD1 CASSQAMTGGHTEAFF TGCGCCAGCAGCCAAGCTATGACAGGGGGGCACACTGAAGCTTTCTTT
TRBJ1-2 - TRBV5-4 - CASSGGYGYTF TGTGCCAGCAGTGGGGGTTATGGCTACACCTTC
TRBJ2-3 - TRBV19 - CASSMAANTQYF TGTGCCAGTAGTATGGCGGCGAATACGCAGTATTTT
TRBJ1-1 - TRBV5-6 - CASSWDGLNTEAFF TGTGCCAGCAGCTGGGACGGATTGAACACTGAAGCTTTCTTT
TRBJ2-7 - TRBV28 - CASSLLRTDYEQYF TGTGCCAGCAGTTTACTCCGGACGGATTACGAGCAGTACTTC
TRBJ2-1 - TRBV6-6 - CASSYEGLLYNEQFF TGTGCCAGCAGTTACGAAGGGCTACTCTACAATGAGCAGTTCTTC
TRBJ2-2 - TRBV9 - CASSEGAQNTGELFF TGTGCCAGCAGCGAAGGTGCCCAAAACACCGGGGAGCTGTTTTTT
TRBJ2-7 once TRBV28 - CASTRAEPYEQYF TGTGCCAGCACGCGAGCGGAGCCCTACGAGCAGTACTTC
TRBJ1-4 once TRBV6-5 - CASSYSSRAEEKLFF TGTGCCAGCAGTTACTCGAGCAGGGCCGAAGAAAAACTGTTTTTT
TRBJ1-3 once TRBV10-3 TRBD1 CAITRDRGNTIYF TGTGCCATCACTCGGGACAGAGGAAACACCATATATTTT
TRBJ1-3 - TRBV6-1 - CASQGGNSGNTIYF TGTGCCAGCCAAGGGGGGAACTCTGGAAACACCATATATTTT
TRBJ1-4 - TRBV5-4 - CASSLEGGRLFF TGTGCCAGCAGCTTGGAGGGGGGCAGACTGTTTTTT
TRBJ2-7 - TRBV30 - CACQGAPAASYEQYF TGTGCCTGTCAGGGAGCTCCTGCTGCCTCCTACGAGCAGTACTTC
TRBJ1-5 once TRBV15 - CATSRDLVENQPQHF TGTGCCACCAGCAGAGATCTTGTCGAAAATCAGCCCCAGCATTTT
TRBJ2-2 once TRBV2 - CASSEAQTAGELFF TGTGCCAGCAGTGAAGCGCAGACGGCGGGGGAGCTGTTTTTT